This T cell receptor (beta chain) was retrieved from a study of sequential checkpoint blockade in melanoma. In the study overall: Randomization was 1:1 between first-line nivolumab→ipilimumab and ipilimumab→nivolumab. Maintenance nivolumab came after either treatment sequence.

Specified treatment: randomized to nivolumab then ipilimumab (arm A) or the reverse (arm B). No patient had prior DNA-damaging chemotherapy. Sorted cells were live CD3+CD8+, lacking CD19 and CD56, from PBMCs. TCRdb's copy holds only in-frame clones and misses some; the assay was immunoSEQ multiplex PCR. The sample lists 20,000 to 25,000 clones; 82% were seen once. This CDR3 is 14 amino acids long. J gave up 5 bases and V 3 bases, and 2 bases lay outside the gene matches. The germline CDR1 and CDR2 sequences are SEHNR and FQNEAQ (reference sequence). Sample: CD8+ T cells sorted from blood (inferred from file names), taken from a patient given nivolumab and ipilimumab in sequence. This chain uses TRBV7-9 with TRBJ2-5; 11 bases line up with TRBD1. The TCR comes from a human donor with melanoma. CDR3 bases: TGTGCCAGCAGCTTGGACAGGGGGCCGGAGACCCAGTACTTC. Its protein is CASSLDRGPETQYF.